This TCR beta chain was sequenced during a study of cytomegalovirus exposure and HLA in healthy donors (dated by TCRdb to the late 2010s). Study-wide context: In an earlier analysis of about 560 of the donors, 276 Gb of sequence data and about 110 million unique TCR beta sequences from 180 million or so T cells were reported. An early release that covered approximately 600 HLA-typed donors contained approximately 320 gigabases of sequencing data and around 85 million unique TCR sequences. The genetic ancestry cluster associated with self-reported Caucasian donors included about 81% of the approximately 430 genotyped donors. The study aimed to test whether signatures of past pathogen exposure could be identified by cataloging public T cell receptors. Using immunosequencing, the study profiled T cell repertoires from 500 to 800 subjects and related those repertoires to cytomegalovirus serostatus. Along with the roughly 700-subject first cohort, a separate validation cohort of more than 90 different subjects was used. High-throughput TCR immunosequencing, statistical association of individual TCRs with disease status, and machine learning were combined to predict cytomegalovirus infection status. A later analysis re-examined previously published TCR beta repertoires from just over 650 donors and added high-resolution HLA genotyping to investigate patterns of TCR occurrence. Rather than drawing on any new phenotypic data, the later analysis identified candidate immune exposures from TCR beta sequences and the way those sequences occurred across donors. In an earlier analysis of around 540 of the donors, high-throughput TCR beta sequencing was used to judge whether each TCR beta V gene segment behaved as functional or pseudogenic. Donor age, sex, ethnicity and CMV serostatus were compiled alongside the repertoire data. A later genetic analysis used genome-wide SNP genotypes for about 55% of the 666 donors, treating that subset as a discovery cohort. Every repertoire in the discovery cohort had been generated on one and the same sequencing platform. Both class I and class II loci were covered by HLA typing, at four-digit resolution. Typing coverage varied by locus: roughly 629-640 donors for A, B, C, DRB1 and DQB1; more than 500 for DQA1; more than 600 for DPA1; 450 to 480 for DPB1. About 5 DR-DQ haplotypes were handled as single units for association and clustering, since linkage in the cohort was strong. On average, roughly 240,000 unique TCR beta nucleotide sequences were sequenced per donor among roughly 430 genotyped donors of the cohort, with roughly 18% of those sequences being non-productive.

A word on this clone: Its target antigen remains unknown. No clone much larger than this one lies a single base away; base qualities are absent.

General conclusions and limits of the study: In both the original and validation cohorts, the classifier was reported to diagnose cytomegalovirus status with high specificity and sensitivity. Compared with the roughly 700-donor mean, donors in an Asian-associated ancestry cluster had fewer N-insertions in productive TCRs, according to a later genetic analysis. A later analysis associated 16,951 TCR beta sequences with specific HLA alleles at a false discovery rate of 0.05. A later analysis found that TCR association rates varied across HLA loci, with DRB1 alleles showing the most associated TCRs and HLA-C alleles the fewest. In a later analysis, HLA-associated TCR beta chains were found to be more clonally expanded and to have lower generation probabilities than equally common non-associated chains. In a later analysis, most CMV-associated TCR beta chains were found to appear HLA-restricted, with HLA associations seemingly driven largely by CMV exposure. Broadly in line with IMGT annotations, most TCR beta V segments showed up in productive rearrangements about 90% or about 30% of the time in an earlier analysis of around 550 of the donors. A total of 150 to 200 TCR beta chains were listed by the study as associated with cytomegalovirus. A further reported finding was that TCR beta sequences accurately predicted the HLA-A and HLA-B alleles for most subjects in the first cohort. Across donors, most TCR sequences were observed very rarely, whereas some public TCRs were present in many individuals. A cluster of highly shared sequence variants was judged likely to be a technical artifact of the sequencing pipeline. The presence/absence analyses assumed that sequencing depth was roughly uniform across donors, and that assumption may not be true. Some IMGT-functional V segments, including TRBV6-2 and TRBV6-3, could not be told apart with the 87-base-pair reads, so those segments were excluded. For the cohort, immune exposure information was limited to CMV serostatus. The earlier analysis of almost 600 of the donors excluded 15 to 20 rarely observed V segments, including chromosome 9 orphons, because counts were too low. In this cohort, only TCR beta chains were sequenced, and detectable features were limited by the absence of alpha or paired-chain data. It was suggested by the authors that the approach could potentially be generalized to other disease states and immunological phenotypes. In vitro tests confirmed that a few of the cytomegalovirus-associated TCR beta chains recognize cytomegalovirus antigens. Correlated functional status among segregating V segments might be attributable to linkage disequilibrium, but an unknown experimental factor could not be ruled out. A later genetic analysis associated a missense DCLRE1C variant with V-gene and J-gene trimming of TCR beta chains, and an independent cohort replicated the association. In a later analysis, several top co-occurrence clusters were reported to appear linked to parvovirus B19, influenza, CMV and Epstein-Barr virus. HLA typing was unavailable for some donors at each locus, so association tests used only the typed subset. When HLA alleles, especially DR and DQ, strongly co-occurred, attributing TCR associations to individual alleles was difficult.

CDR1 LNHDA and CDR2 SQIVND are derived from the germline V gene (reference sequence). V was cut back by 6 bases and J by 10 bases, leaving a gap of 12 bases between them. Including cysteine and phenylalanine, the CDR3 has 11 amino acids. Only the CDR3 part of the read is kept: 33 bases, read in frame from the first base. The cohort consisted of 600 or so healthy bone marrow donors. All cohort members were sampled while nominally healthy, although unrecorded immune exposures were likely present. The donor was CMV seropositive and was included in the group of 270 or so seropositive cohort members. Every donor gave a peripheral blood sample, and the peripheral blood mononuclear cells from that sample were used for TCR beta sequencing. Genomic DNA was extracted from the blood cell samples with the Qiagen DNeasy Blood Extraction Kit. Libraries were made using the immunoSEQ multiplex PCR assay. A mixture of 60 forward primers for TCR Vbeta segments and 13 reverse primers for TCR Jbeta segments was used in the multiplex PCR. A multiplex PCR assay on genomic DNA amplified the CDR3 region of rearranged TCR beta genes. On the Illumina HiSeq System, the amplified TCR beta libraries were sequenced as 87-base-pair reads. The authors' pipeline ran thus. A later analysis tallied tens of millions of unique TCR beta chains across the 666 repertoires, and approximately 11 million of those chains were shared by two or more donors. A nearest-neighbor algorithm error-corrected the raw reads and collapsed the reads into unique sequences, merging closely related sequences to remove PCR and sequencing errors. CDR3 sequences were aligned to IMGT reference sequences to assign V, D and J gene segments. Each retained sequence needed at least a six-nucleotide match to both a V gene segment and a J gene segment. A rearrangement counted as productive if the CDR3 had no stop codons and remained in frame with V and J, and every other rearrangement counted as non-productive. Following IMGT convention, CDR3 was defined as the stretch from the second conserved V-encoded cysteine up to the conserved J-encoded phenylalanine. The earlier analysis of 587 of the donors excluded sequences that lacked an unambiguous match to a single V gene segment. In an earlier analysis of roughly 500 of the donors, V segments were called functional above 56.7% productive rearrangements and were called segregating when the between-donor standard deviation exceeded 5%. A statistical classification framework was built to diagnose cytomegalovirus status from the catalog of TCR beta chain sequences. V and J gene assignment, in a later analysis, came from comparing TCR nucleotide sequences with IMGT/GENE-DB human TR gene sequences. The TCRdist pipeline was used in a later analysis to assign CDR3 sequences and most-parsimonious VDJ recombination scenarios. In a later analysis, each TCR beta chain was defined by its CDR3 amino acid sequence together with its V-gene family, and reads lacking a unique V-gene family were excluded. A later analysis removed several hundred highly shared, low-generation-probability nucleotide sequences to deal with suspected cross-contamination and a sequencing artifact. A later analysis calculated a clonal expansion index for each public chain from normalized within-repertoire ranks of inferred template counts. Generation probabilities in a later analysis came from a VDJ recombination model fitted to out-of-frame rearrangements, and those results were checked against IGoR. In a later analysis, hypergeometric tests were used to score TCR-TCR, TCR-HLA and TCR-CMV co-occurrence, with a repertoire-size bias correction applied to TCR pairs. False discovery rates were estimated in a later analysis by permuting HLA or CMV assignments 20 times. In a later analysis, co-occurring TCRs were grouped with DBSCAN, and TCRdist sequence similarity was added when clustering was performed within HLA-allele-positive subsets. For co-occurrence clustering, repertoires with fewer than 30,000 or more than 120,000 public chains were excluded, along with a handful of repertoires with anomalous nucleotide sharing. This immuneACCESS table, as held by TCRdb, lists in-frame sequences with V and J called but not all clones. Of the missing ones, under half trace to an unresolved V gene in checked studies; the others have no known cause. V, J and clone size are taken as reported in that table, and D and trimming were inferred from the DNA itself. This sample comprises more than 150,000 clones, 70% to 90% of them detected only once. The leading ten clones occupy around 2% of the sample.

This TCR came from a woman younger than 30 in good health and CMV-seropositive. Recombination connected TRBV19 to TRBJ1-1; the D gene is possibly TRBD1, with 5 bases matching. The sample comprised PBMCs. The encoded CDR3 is CASSSGLGAFF. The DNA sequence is TGTGCCAGTAGCTCAGGGCTTGGAGCTTTCTTT.